One sample yielded the 9 T cell receptor beta chains listed below, sequenced in a study of blood T cell repertoires in COVID-19 (TCRdb year 2020). The library was produced with the immunoSEQ multiplex PCR assay. The source is immuneACCESS, and TCRdb retained only in-frame sequences with V and J called. Part of the clones is not carried over; for the studies checked, unresolved V genes explain less than half of this, and the remainder is unexplained. Counted in this sample were a few hundred thousand clones; 70% to 90% of them appeared once. The leading ten clones occupy roughly 5.8% of the sample. Source material: peripheral blood. Source of these receptors: a man aged 55 to 70 with acute or convalescent COVID-19.

The chain joins TRBV30 to TRBJ2-7; the D gene is possibly TRBD2 (5 bases). Looked up from germline, CDR1 is GTSNPN and CDR2 is SVGIG (reference sequence). The length of the CDR3 is 14 residues. V dropped 3 bases and J dropped 0 bases, with 12 bases sitting between them. CDR3 coding DNA: TGTGCCTGGAGCACGGCGGGTTTCTCCTACGAGCAGTACTTC. Translation: CAWSTAGFSYEQYF.

This chain uses TRBV7-2 with TRBJ2-3; D might be TRBD1 or TRBD2, each matching 5 bases. Between the trimmed V and J ends, which lost 5 bases and 3 bases, there was a span of 24 bases. This CDR3 contains 18 residues. Looked up from germline, CDR1 is SGHTA and CDR2 is FQGNSA. The CDR3 nucleotides read TGTGCCAGCAGCCTAGGGGATGGACTGGATAGAAGGACAGATACGCAGTATTTT. As protein: CASSLGDGLDRRTDTQYF.

A single count supports this clone. The chain recombines TRBV6-5 with TRBJ2-1; D not certain. The V end was cut by 3 bases, the J end by 0 bases, with 9 bases between. CDR3 length: 15 amino acids. CDR1 MNHEY and CDR2 SVGAGI come from the germline V gene. The DNA of the CDR3 is TGTGCCAGCAGTTATACGCTCGGCTCCTACAATGAGCAGTTCTTC. It codes for CASSYTLGSYNEQFF.

V gene TRBV19 combines with J gene TRBJ2-2; D gene ambiguous. Deletions cut 2 bases from V and 3 bases from J, with 7 bases between. The CDR3 has 14 residues. Germline CDR1 reads LNHDA; CDR2 reads SQIVND (reference sequence). This CDR3 is CASSISRHTGELFF. CDR3 bases: TGTGCCAGTAGTATATCGCGTCACACCGGGGAGCTGTTTTTT.

The rearrangement joins TRBV16 to TRBJ1-4, with D perhaps TRBD1 (6 bases). V was shortened by 4 bases and J by 2 bases, with 14 bases between the two germline ends. The V gene's germline CDR1 is KGHSY and CDR2 FQNENV. The CDR3 is made up of 16 amino acids. The CDR3 sequence: CASSRIRGSTNEKLFF. CDR3 in DNA: TGTGCCAGCAGCCGGATCAGGGGAAGTACTAATGAAAAACTGTTTTTT. Combining the CDR3 with reference TRBV16 and TRBJ1-4 gives the whole variable domain GEEVAQTPKHLVRGEGQKAKLYCAPIKGHSYVFWYQQVLKNEFKFLISFQNENVFDETGMPKERFSAKCLPNSPCSLEIQATKLEDSAVYFCASSRIRGSTNEKLFFGSGTQLSVL.

The rearrangement links TRBV7-8 to TRBJ1-1, with D perhaps matching TRBD1 (5 bases). V dropped 1 base and J dropped 4 bases, with 7 bases sitting between them. Germline lookup yields CDR1 SGHVS and CDR2 FQNEAQ. CDR3 length: 13 residues. As DNA, the CDR3 is TGTGCCAGCAGCTTAGTCGACAGCACTGAAGCTTTCTTT. Amino acid sequence: CASSLVDSTEAFF.

V is TRBV25-1 and J is TRBJ2-4, with a tentative D call TRBD2 (6 bases). The V end lost 7 bases, the J end lost 0 bases, and 7 bases lay between the germline ends. This CDR3 has 13 amino acids. Germline lookup yields CDR1 MGHDK and CDR2 SYGVNS. The CDR3 DNA follows: TGTGCCAGCATGGGGGGAGCCAAAAACATTCAGTACTTC. Encoded protein: CASMGGAKNIQYF. Full variable domain (rest looked up from reference TRBV25-1 and TRBJ2-4): EADIYQTPRYLVIGTGKKITLECSQTMGHDKMYWYQQDPGMELHLIHYSYGVNSTEKGDLSSESTVSRIRTEHFPLTLESARPSHTSQYLCASMGGAKNIQYFGAGTRLSVL.

This chain uses TRBV28 with TRBJ2-1; 12 bases are shared with TRBD1. The J segment lost 1 base and the V segment lost 5 bases, leaving 3 bases of the junction unmatched. The CDR3 runs 16 residues. Germline V gene lookup returns CDR1 MDHEN and CDR2 SYDVKM. Here the CDR3 reads CASSGTGGASYNEQFF. In DNA form, the CDR3 reads TGTGCCAGCAGTGGGACAGGGGGCGCGTCCTACAATGAGCAGTTCTTC.

Only one count was recorded for this clone. V is TRBV5-1 and J is TRBJ2-7; TRBD1 is a possible D gene (6 bases). Germline V gene lookup returns CDR1 SGHRS and CDR2 YFSETQ. Trimming shortened V by 0 bases and J by 5 bases, and 9 bases separated the two germline ends. CDR3 length: 13 residues. The CDR3 bases are TGCGCCAGCAGCTTGGACAGGGCCCACGAGCAGTACTTC. It translates to CASSLDRAHEQYF.